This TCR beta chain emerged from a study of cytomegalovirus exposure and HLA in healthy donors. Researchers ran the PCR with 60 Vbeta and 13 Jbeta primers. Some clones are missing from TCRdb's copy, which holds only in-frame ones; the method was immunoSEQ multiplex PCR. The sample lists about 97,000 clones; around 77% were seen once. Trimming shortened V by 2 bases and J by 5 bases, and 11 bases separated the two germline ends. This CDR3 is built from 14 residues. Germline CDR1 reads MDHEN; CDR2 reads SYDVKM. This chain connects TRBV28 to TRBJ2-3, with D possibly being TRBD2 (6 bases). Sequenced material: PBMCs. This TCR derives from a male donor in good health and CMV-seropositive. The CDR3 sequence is CASSLGGIIDTQYF. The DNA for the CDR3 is TGTGCCAGCAGTTTAGGGGGGATAATAGATACGCAGTATTTT.